Below, 9 T cell receptor beta chains from the same sample are listed, as sequenced in a study of PD-1 blockade in classical Hodgkin lymphoma. Sequenced by immunoSEQ multiplex PCR; TCRdb stores in-frame clones only, minus some. The sample yields about 44,000 clones, roughly 65% seen once. The time point here: cycle 4 day 1 (C4D1), after less than seven weeks of nivolumab. With no exception, relapse followed autologous stem cell transplantation in all patients, and brentuximab vedotin exposure varied. The sample consisted of peripheral blood mononuclear cells (PBMCs), taken before the fourth cycle of nivolumab. These receptors were obtained from a human donor with classical Hodgkin lymphoma.

The rearrangement joins TRBV14 to TRBJ2-7; 7 bases are a match to TRBD1. The V gene end was trimmed by 0 bases and the J gene end by 4 bases; junction bases not matched to a gene: 9. The CDR3 totals 16 residues. CDR1 SGHDN and CDR2 FVKESK come from the germline V gene. This CDR3 reads CASSQDLRGRIYEQYF. CDR3 in DNA: TGTGCCAGCAGCCAAGATCTGAGGGGGCGGATTTACGAGCAGTACTTC.

The V call is TRBV28, the J call TRBJ1-6; 9 nucleotides line up with TRBD1. V shed 7 bases, J shed 8 bases, and the junction held 12 bases outside the gene matches. Germline-derived CDR1 and CDR2 are MDHEN and SYDVKM. The CDR3 runs 16 residues. The chain's CDR3 is CASISRDRVLYSPLHF. The CDR3 region has the DNA TGTGCCAGCATCAGCCGGGACAGGGTTTTGTATTCACCCCTCCACTTT.

The chain combines TRBV6-5 with TRBJ1-6; 7 bases align to TRBD1. Germline trimming cut 2 bases from V and 9 bases from J; bases unmatched to any gene: 7. The CDR3 loop spans 15 amino acids. Germline CDR1 MNHEY, CDR2 SVGAGI. The CDR3 DNA reads TGTGCCAGCAGTTACATTGACAGGGAAGGTTCACCCCTCCACTTT. Its protein is CASSYIDREGSPLHF.

In regard to this clone: Other DNA variants within this sample encode the same CDR3. The DNA of the CDR3 is TGTGCCAGCAGCCAAGATTGGGCAGGGACCTCTGGCACAGATACGCAGTATTTT. Translating it yields CASSQDWAGTSGTDTQYF. This sequence joins TRBV4-2 and TRBJ2-3; D is tentatively TRBD1 or TRBD2 (5 bases each). Germline values: CDR1 LGHNA, CDR2 YNFKEQ. This CDR3 comprises 18 residues. Trimming removed 0 bases at V and 1 base at J, with 17 bases between.

On this clone: Other DNA sequences in the sample encode the same CDR3. The CDR3 DNA is TGTGCCAGCAGTCGACTAGCGGGGACTTACGAGCAGTACTTC. This gives the protein CASSRLAGTYEQYF. The rearrangement uses TRBV27 and TRBJ2-7; 11 positions match TRBD2. Trimming cost V 5 bases and J 4 bases; bases outside gene matches: 4. Per the germline V gene, CDR1 is MNHEY and CDR2 is SMNVEV (reference sequence). The CDR3 has 14 amino acids.

This chain links TRBV19 with TRBJ2-5, with a weak D call TRBD2 (5 bases). Germline values: CDR1 LNHDA, CDR2 SQIVND (reference sequence). V lost 6 bases and J lost 5, with 13 bases in between. This CDR3 region has 13 residues. The chain's CDR3 is CASSAGSGETQYF. The CDR3 region has the DNA TGTGCCAGTAGCGCCGGGTCGGGGGAGACCCAGTACTTC.

This chain links TRBV9 with TRBJ2-5, with TRBD2 identical over 10 bases. The CDR3 runs to 15 residues. V was pared by 3 bases and J by 1 base, with 3 bases of the junction left unmatched. Germline assignment: CDR1 SGDLS and CDR2 YYNGEE. The CDR3: CASSGTSGTQETQYF. CDR3 coding DNA: TGTGCCAGCAGCGGGACTAGCGGAACCCAAGAGACCCAGTACTTC.

The J gene is TRBJ2-3, the V gene TRBV9; TRBD2 is a possible D gene (6 bases). V lost 5 bases to trimming and J lost 2 bases, with 9 bases between them. Germline CDR1 SGDLS, CDR2 YYNGEE. The CDR3 contains 13 residues. The CDR3 loop reads CASRRDFTDTQYF. The CDR3, as DNA: TGTGCCAGCAGAAGGGACTTCACAGATACGCAGTATTTT.

This clone was picked up one time. V is TRBV27 and J is TRBJ2-7; weak D call: TRBD1 (5 bases). Germline V gene data show CDR1 as MNHEY and CDR2 as SMNVEV (reference sequence). The CDR3 covers 15 residues. Trimming took 2 bases from V and 0 from J, leaving 11 bases between them. CDR3 sequence (DNA): TGTGCCAGCAGTTTACAGGGTGCGCCCTCCTACGAGCAGTACTTC. Its protein is CASSLQGAPSYEQYF.